This T cell receptor beta chain derives from a study of T cell clones after liver transplantation. At the level of the study: Immunosuppression withdrawal was tried within 2 years after liver transplantation in this trial. Until 12-24 months post-transplant, subjects got standard immunosuppression and no induction.

General observations from the study: Migration into the graft, not deletion, may explain lost graft donor-reactive T cells.

The table came from immunoSEQ multiplex PCR; TCRdb's copy has only in-frame clones and leaves some out. The sample carries tens of thousands of clones, around four fifths recorded once. With regard to this clone: The antigen remains undetermined.

The CDR3 extends over 15 amino acids. CDR1 is MNHNS, CDR2 SASEGT, per germline. V trimming: 4 bases; J trimming: 7 bases; junction bases outside the gene matches: 4. Sequencing used CD4+ T cells from blood, obtained around 45 months after liver transplant. The gene calls are TRBV6-1 and TRBJ2-6; 10 bases align to TRBD2. The origin of this receptor is a human patient who received a liver transplant. Some T cells may be transferred from the graft donor. CDR3 protein: CASSALAGAANVLTF. DNA for the CDR3: TGTGCCAGCAGTGCCCTAGCGGGAGCTGCCAACGTCCTGACTTTC.